A single sample gave rise to the 10 T cell receptor beta chains below, sequenced in a study of T cell repertoires in cytomegalovirus infection. TCRdb ran MiXCR on the reads and lists one entry per CDR3 protein. The data show 300,000 to 400,000 distinct CDR3 sequences, with about a sixth seen just once and 8.7% held by the top ten. The sequenced material came from PBMCs. These receptors all stem from a human donor in good health (CMV status not recorded). Some clones in this sample may be carry-over from other donors' samples.

This clonotype was counted only a few times. This chain uses TRBV6-2 or TRBV6-3 with TRBJ2-5; D remains unclear. V was shortened by 2 bases and J by 0 bases, with 7 bases between the two germline ends. Germline lookup yields CDR1 MNHEY and CDR2 SVGEGT. The CDR3 contains 14 residues. As DNA, the CDR3 is TGTGCCAGCAGTTACCGGCCGTACCAAGAGACCCAGTACTTC. It codes for CASSYRPYQETQYF.

The chain links TRBV4-3 to TRBJ1-1, with D tentatively TRBD1 (6 bases). The CDR3 is 14 residues long. Per the germline V gene, CDR1 is LGHNA and CDR2 is YSLEER. Deletions cut 0 bases from V and 5 bases from J, with 10 bases between. CDR3 coding DNA: TGCGCCAGCAGCCAAGAGAGTAGGGGGACTGAAGCTTTCTTT. This translates into CASSQESRGTEAFF.

Many counts were recorded for this clonotype. This chain links TRBV7-2 with TRBJ2-3, with D unresolved. The V and J ends lost 5 bases and 3 bases respectively, with 15 bases between them. From germline, CDR1 is SGHTA and CDR2 FQGNSA. The CDR3 covers 15 residues. The CDR3 is CASSLPSERTDTQYF. In DNA, the CDR3 is TGTGCCAGCAGCCTCCCCTCTGAGAGGACAGATACGCAGTATTTT. The whole variable domain, remainder taken from reference TRBV7-2 and TRBJ2-3, is GAGVSQSPSNKVTEKGKDVELRCDPISGHTALYWYRQSLGQGLEFLIYFQGNSAPDKSGLPSDRFSAERTGGSVSTLTIQRTQQEDSAVYLCASSLPSERTDTQYFGPGTRLTVL.

The chain joins TRBV29-1 to TRBJ1-1; 10 positions agree with TRBD1. V was pared by 3 bases and J by 1 base, with 2 bases of the junction left unmatched. This CDR3 has 14 residues. From germline, CDR1 is SQVTM and CDR2 ANQGSEA. CDR3 sequence reads: CSVETGGRNTEAFF. The CDR3 DNA reads TGCAGCGTTGAGACAGGGGGCAGGAACACTGAAGCTTTCTTT.

At least ten counts were recorded for this clonotype. The chain links TRBV27 to TRBJ2-1; the match to TRBD2 covers 7 bases. The CDR3 is 17 residues long. Trimming at V came to 1 base and at J to 6 bases, leaving 12 bases not matched to a gene. Germline values: CDR1 MNHEY, CDR2 SMNVEV (reference sequence). This chain's CDR3 is CASSLLLAPGGPNEQFF. CDR3 coding DNA: TGTGCCAGCAGTTTATTACTAGCTCCGGGGGGACCCAATGAGCAGTTCTTC.

This clonotype was seen more than once but under ten times. This chain links TRBV5-1 with TRBJ2-3; 11 bases align to TRBD1. From germline, CDR1 is SGHRS and CDR2 YFSETQ. With 3 bases clipped from V and 4 bases from J, the junction kept 4 bases outside the gene matches. The CDR3 is 15 residues long. This CDR3 is CASSWTGGGADTQYF. The CDR3 DNA reads as TGCGCCAGCAGCTGGACAGGGGGCGGAGCAGATACGCAGTATTTT.

This clonotype was found a few times. The J gene is TRBJ2-7, the V gene TRBV6-1; TRBD2 matches 11 bases. The V gene end was trimmed by 7 bases and the J gene end by 6 bases; junction bases not matched to a gene: 8. CDR1 is MNHNS, CDR2 SASEGT, per germline. This CDR3 contains 14 residues. CDR3 DNA: TGTGCCAGCACCGCTAGCGGGGGGTCATTCGAGCAGTACTTC. It encodes CASTASGGSFEQYF.

The V call is TRBV24-1, the J call TRBJ2-2; D perhaps matches TRBD1 (6 bases). Looked up from germline, CDR1 is KGHDR and CDR2 is SFDVKD. V was clipped by 1 base and J by 2 bases, with 10 bases between them. CDR3 length: 16 residues. In DNA form, the CDR3 reads TGTGCCACCAGTGATTTCAAGGGGGAAAACACCGGGGAGCTGTTTTTT. It encodes CATSDFKGENTGELFF.

This clonotype was observed at least ten times. The rearrangement uses TRBV7-9 and TRBJ2-1, with D maybe TRBD1 (6 bases). The germline gives CDR1 SEHNR, CDR2 FQNEAQ (reference sequence). This CDR3 region has 14 residues. V was pared by 5 bases and J by 4 bases, with 12 bases between. This CDR3 reads CASSPRDKYNEQFF. Here the CDR3 DNA reads TGTGCCAGCAGCCCTCGGGACAAATACAATGAGCAGTTCTTC. The full variable domain, completed using reference TRBV7-9 and TRBJ2-1, is DTGVSQNPRHKITKRGQNVTFRCDPISEHNRLYWYRQTLGQGPEFLTYFQNEAQLEKSRLLSDRFSAERPKGSFSTLEIQRTEQGDSAMYLCASSPRDKYNEQFFGPGTRLTVL.

The chain couples TRBV2 to TRBJ2-7, with 12 bases aligning to TRBD1. This CDR3 contains 15 residues. Losses at the gene ends were 2 bases for V and 4 bases for J; bases not matched to a gene: 3. CDR1 SNHLY and CDR2 FYNNEI come from the germline V gene. CDR3 sequence reads: CASSEQGQGAYEQYF. CDR3 nucleotides: TGTGCCAGCAGTGAACAGGGACAGGGGGCGTACGAGCAGTACTTC.